This T cell receptor beta chain appears in the sequencing data of a study of cytomegalovirus exposure and HLA in healthy donors. On the study more broadly: Drawn from HLA-typed donors, tens of millions of unique TCRs were held in an early data release.

Comment on this clone: Its matching antigen is unknown.

Study-wide points: After further analysis at a later stage, 16,951 TCR beta sequences were associated with HLA alleles at 0.05 false discovery rate. Cytomegalovirus-associated TCR beta chains were listed, numbering some 150.

Between the trimmed V and J ends, which lost 1 base and 6 bases, there was a span of 5 bases. The CDR3 length is 12 residues. Germline CDR1 reads SGHRS; CDR2 reads YFSETQ. PCR amplification relied on 60 Vbeta primers (plus 13 Jbeta primers). Here immunoSEQ multiplex PCR was the method, and the copy in TCRdb shows in-frame clones only, minus some. The sample includes about 120,000 clones, around 10% of them seen just once. Sequences were obtained from PBMCs. This sequence originates from a man younger than 40 in good health and CMV-seronegative. V is TRBV5-1 and J is TRBJ2-1; unclear D gene. CDR3 sequence (DNA): TGCGCCAGCAGCTTGCCAGGCAATGAGCAGTTCTTC. Translating it yields CASSLPGNEQFF.